These 16 T cell receptor beta chains share one sample of origin, sequenced in a study of PD-1 and CTLA-4 blockade in melanoma (dated by TCRdb to the early 2020s). Receptor libraries were prepared by the immunoSEQ multiplex PCR assay. The immuneACCESS repertoire file appears here via TCRdb, limited to in-frame rearrangements. These files lack a portion of the clones; in checked studies, under half of the deficit traces to unresolved V genes, and the cause of the others is not known. For this sample there are 25,000 to 35,000 clones; 75% to 95% appear just once. In total, the top ten clones hold over 6.5% of the sample. The sample in question was CD8+ T cells from peripheral blood, obtained from a patient given anti-PD-1 treatment. These receptors originate from a human donor with melanoma.

The gene calls are TRBV4-1 and TRBJ2-7, with 7 bases that match TRBD2. There are 15 residues in the CDR3. V dropped 0 bases and J dropped 4; count of bases not matched to a gene: 6. Germline lookup yields CDR1 MGHRA and CDR2 YSYEKL. CDR3: CASSQERTREYEQYF. CDR3 nucleotide sequence: TGCGCCAGCAGCCAAGAGAGGACTAGAGAATACGAGCAGTACTTC.

This clone was picked up one time. The rearrangement links TRBV19 to TRBJ1-1, with unresolved D. V shed 3 bases and J shed 4 bases, with 9 bases lying between them. Germline CDR1 and CDR2: LNHDA and SQIVND (reference sequence). CDR3 length: 13 amino acids. The CDR3 DNA reads as TGTGCCAGTAGTATCTCCTTAACCACTGAAGCTTTCTTT. Its protein product is CASSISLTTEAFF.

The genes are TRBV29-1 and TRBJ1-1; 10 bases match TRBD1. This CDR3 has 16 amino acids. Germline CDR1 and CDR2: SQVTM and ANQGSEA. Trimming took 1 base from V and 3 from J; bases not matched to a gene: 8. The CDR3 loop is CSVEGPRDRGHTEAFF. The CDR3 bases are TGCAGCGTTGAAGGCCCCCGGGACAGGGGCCACACTGAAGCTTTCTTT. The variable domain in full, completed from reference TRBV29-1 and TRBJ1-1, reads SAVISQKPSRDICQRGTSLTIQCQVDSQVTMMFWYRQQPGQSLTLIATANQGSEATYESGFVIDKFPISRPNLTFSTLTVSNMSPEDSSIYLCSVEGPRDRGHTEAFFGQGTRLTVV.

This clone was seen only once. The genes are TRBV6-4 and TRBJ1-1, with D hard to call. CDR3 size: 14 residues. Between the trimmed V and J ends, which lost 8 bases and 0 bases, there was a span of 13 bases. Germline V gene sequence: CDR1 MRHNA, CDR2 SNTAGT. The CDR3, as DNA: TGTGCCAGCGACCTACGGGAACTGAACACTGAAGCTTTCTTT. Translation: CASDLRELNTEAFF.

Note on this clone: Sequence at one end of the junction differs from germline and may be a read error. The chain is built from TRBV7-7 and TRBJ2-1; 13 bases align to TRBD2. The CDR3 runs 15 residues. Germline lookup yields CDR1 SSHAT and CDR2 FNYEAQ (reference sequence). The CDR3 here is CASSPGLAGSGEQFF. The CDR3 DNA follows: TGTGCTAGCAGCCCGGGACTAGCGGGATCGGGTGAGCAGTTCTTC.

Here the CDR3 DNA reads TGTGCCAGCAGCTTAGATGGGACAGCAGGAGGTGGCTACACCTTC. Protein product: CASSLDGTAGGGYTF. The chain combines TRBV7-9 with TRBJ1-2; 7 bases are a match to TRBD1. The CDR3 runs 15 residues. The germline V gene has CDR1 SEHNR and CDR2 FQNEAQ (reference sequence). The trim removed 1 base at V and 7 bases at J, leaving 9 bases unmatched.

The chain has TRBV27 and TRBJ2-7; 7 bases map to TRBD2. Germline V lookup: CDR1 MNHEY, CDR2 SMNVEV (reference sequence). After removal of 2 bases from V and 1 base from J, the junction contained 8 bases not matched to a gene. The CDR3 is 16 amino acids. DNA for the CDR3: TGTGCCAGCAGTTTAGGCGCGGGAGTGAAATCCTACGAGCAGTACTTC. This sequence encodes CASSLGAGVKSYEQYF.

This clone appeared a few times. V and J are TRBV15 and TRBJ1-1; weak D call: TRBD1 (6 bases). The CDR3 spans 15 residues. Trimming removed 5 bases at V and 2 bases at J, with 15 bases between. The germline V gene has CDR1 LNHNV and CDR2 YYDKDF (reference sequence). Written as DNA, the CDR3 is TGTGCCACCAGCGGCGAGACAGGCGGAAACACTGAAGCTTTCTTT. Protein: CATSGETGGNTEAFF.

The chain employs TRBV9 and TRBJ2-1, with a possible D match to TRBD2 (6 bases). With 0 bases removed from V and 4 bases from J, the gap between germline ends came to 11 bases. Germline lookup yields CDR1 SGDLS and CDR2 YYNGEE. CDR3 length equals 15 residues. The CDR3 is CASSVDGSGYNEQFF. The DNA for the CDR3 is TGTGCCAGCAGCGTAGATGGTAGCGGTTACAATGAGCAGTTCTTC.

There are a few counts of this clone. The rearrangement links TRBV6-5 to TRBJ1-3; TRBD1 is a possible D gene (5 bases). The CDR3 loop spans 13 amino acids. Deletions cut 5 bases from V and 3 bases from J, with 8 bases between. The germline V gene has CDR1 MNHEY and CDR2 SVGAGI. CDR3 DNA: TGTGCCAGCAGTCTAGGGGTTGGAAACACCATATATTTT. Translating it yields CASSLGVGNTIYF.

V usage is TRBV7-6 and J usage is TRBJ2-7, with 8 bases aligning to TRBD1. CDR1 is SGHVS, CDR2 FNYEAQ, per germline. V dropped 3 bases and J dropped 1; count of bases not matched to a gene: 2. The CDR3 is 14 amino acids. CDR3 sequence reads: CASSLTGESYEQYF. The CDR3 DNA sequence: TGTGCCAGCAGCTTGACAGGGGAATCCTACGAGCAGTACTTC.

V gene TRBV30 combines with J gene TRBJ2-7, with unresolved D. Germline loops: CDR1 GTSNPN, CDR2 SVGIG (reference sequence). V lost 1 base to trimming and J lost 5 bases, with 12 bases between them. The CDR3 covers 13 residues. The CDR3 is CAWSEGPPNEQYF. The CDR3 coding sequence is TGTGCCTGGAGTGAAGGACCTCCGAACGAGCAGTACTTC.

This rearrangement joins TRBV15 to TRBJ1-4; TRBD1 is a possible D gene (5 bases). Looked up from germline, CDR1 is LNHNV and CDR2 is YYDKDF (reference sequence). The CDR3 totals 15 residues. V was cut by 1 base and J by 7 bases, with 13 bases left in between. The chain's CDR3 is CATSRGLGDGEKLFF. The CDR3 coding sequence is TGTGCCACCAGCAGAGGTTTAGGGGACGGTGAAAAACTGTTTTTT.

The chain uses TRBV4-1 and TRBJ2-7; 7 bases line up with TRBD1. The CDR3 covers 13 residues. V lost 4 bases, J lost 5 bases, and 5 bases stayed unmatched. Germline V CDR1 and CDR2: MGHRA, YSYEKL. The CDR3 bases are TGCGCCAGCAGCCCGGGGCAGGGGGACGAGCAGTACTTC. Residues: CASSPGQGDEQYF.

Remarks on this clone: The DNA is left out, because the CDR3 cannot be placed on it with certainty; the CDR3 is given as TCRdb lists it. V and J are TRBV13 and TRBJ1-1. Germline V CDR1 and CDR2: PRHDT, FYEKMQ (reference sequence). Including both end residues, the CDR3 is 14 amino acids long. CDR3 in amino acids: CASSFGEGANHLFF.

This chain links TRBV5-6 with TRBJ1-1, with a weak D call TRBD1 (6 bases). Looked up from germline, CDR1 is SGHDT and CDR2 is YYEEEE. The CDR3 spans 14 residues. Trimming stripped 2 bases from V and 0 bases from J, with 8 bases between. Here the CDR3 reads CASSFRDMNTEAFF. The CDR3 DNA follows: TGTGCCAGCAGCTTCCGGGACATGAACACTGAAGCTTTCTTT.